This entry features one T cell receptor (beta chain) sequence. What it binds is unknown. This CDR3 contains 14 residues. Germline CDR1 and CDR2: SGHAT and FQNNGV. The V end lost 4 bases, the J end lost 2 bases, and 11 bases lay between the germline ends. Profiled with immunoSEQ multiplex PCR; TCRdb holds only in-frame clones, not every one. The sample has about 140,000 clones, just over 90% seen once. The sample originates from a study of T cell responses to AZD1222 COVID-19 vaccine. Findings and caveats of the study: Vaccine-associated CD4 TCRs ranged over spike, dominating at 160-218 and 743-854. Females outnumbered males among donors, who were mostly white British; clonal diversity was possibly underestimated. No repertoire was sampled before or during the peak T cell response, only after it.

The source is an adult who received the AZD1222 COVID-19 vaccine. The sequencing used peripheral blood, collected 28 days after the second AZD1222 dose. J is TRBJ2-5 and V is TRBV11-2; tentative D call: TRBD1 (5 bases). CDR3 nucleotides: TGTGCCAGCAGCTCCGGAAGGGGACAAGAGACCCAGTACTTC. It yields the protein CASSSGRGQETQYF.